This paragraph covers one T cell receptor beta chain sequence. Enrollment of patients from Seattle took place during active infection, with longitudinal follow-up. These data are taken from a study of blood T cell repertoires in COVID-19. About the research overall: Material from acute and convalescent COVID-19 was sourced from the United States, Italy and Spain. The cDNA or gDNA used as material had been derived from T cells, B-cell-depleted T cells, or PBMCs.

In the study's own analysis: Estimates of nucleated cell counts were drawn from the amplification of reference gene primers. The data were produced by immunoSEQ multiplex PCR, yet TCRdb's version contains in-frame clones alone and is incomplete. The V and J calls and clone size are taken from that table; D and trimming were inferred from the DNA. The table includes about 360,000 clones, 86% detected once. The CDR3 extends over 13 amino acids. V was clipped by 6 bases and J by 3 bases, with 12 bases between them. The germline V gene has CDR1 MNHEY and CDR2 SMNVEV (reference sequence). What was sequenced was peripheral blood. The receptor comes from a woman aged 55-70 years with COVID-19, enrolled during active disease. The chain uses TRBV27 and TRBJ2-7; possible D gene TRBD1, 6 bases. In nucleotides, the CDR3 is TGTGCCAGCAGGGACAGACCACTCTACGAGCAGTACTTC. Translation gives CASRDRPLYEQYF.